The 12 T cell receptor beta chains below all came from one sample that was sequenced in a study of cytomegalovirus exposure and HLA in healthy donors. Use of 60 Vbeta and 13 Jbeta primers characterized the PCR. Libraries were prepared by immunoSEQ multiplex PCR; TCRdb keeps only in-frame clonotypes and omits some of them. The data hold 100,000 or so clones, with just under 75% observed a single time. Sequenced material: PBMCs. Receptor source: a human donor in good health.

The chain recombines TRBV28 with TRBJ1-6, with unresolved D. V lost 2 bases, J lost 9 bases, and 20 bases lay in between. The germline V gene has CDR1 MDHEN and CDR2 SYDVKM. The CDR3 loop spans 17 amino acids. This chain's CDR3 is CASSLARSSVVPSPLHF. The CDR3 DNA follows: TGTGCCAGCAGTTTAGCCCGTTCGTCAGTTGTCCCTTCACCCCTCCACTTT. Using reference TRBV28 and TRBJ1-6 for the parts outside the CDR3, the full variable domain is DVKVTQSSRYLVKRTGEKVFLECVQDMDHENMFWYRQDPGLGLRLIYFSYDVKMKEKGDIPEGYSVSREKKERFSLILESASTNQTSMYLCASSLARSSVVPSPLHFGNGTRLTVT.

This clone appeared once. The chain links TRBV28 to TRBJ1-2, with D possibly TRBD1 on 6 matching bases. Germline V lookup: CDR1 MDHEN, CDR2 SYDVKM. V gave up 6 bases and J gave up 8 bases, with 22 bases separating them. The CDR3 runs to 15 residues. CDR3 in DNA: TGTGCCAGCAGCGAAATCCACAGGGAGAACAGAGGCTACACCTTC. It encodes CASSEIHRENRGYTF.

The rearrangement uses TRBV19 and TRBJ2-6, with D tentatively TRBD1 (6 bases). The CDR3 consists of 17 residues. Between the trimmed V and J ends, which lost 4 bases and 2 bases, there was a span of 15 bases. From germline, CDR1 is LNHDA and CDR2 SQIVND (reference sequence). This chain's CDR3 is CASSTRTDQAGANVLTF. For the CDR3, the DNA is TGTGCCAGTAGTACTCGGACAGACCAGGCTGGGGCCAACGTCCTGACTTTC. The full variable domain, with the rest looked up from reference TRBV19 and TRBJ2-6, is DGGITQSPKYLFRKEGQNVTLSCEQNLNHDAMYWYRQDPGQGLRLIYYSQIVNDFQKGDIAEGYSVSREKKESFPLTVTSAQKNPTAFYLCASSTRTDQAGANVLTFGAGSRLTVL.

This clone was seen once. This rearrangement joins TRBV20-1 to TRBJ2-4, with a weak D call TRBD1 (5 bases). The germline V gene has CDR1 DFQATT and CDR2 SNEGSKA (reference sequence). With 5 bases removed from V and 8 bases from J, the gap between germline ends came to 7 bases. CDR3 size: 10 residues. CDR3 loop: CSAARDIQYF. The CDR3 bases are TGCAGTGCTGCCAGGGACATTCAGTACTTC.

The chain uses TRBV28 and TRBJ1-4, with D unresolved. V was cut by 4 bases and J by 7 bases, with 10 bases left in between. The CDR3 length is 13 residues. CDR1 MDHEN and CDR2 SYDVKM come from the germline V gene. The CDR3 bases are TGTGCCAGCAGTTCGGGATACTCTGAAAAACTGTTTTTT. It specifies CASSSGYSEKLFF.

This sequence joins TRBV2 and TRBJ2-3, with TRBD1 as a possible D gene (6 bases). The CDR3 spans 11 residues. Germline CDR1 reads SNHLY; CDR2 reads FYNNEI. Trimming removed 6 bases at V and 5 bases at J, with 6 bases between. The CDR3 DNA reads TGTGCCAGCAGACAGGGAGATACGCAGTATTTT. Amino acids: CASRQGDTQYF.

Comments on this clone: The same CDR3 is also encoded by other DNA sequences in this sample. CDR3 DNA sequence: TGTGCCAGCAGCCCTTACCGCCAGGGAGGTTATCAGCCCCAGCATTTT. It encodes CASSPYRQGGYQPQHF. The V gene is TRBV27, the J gene TRBJ1-5; possibly TRBD1 for D (5 bases). V shed 6 bases and J shed 5 bases, with 20 bases lying between them. There are 16 residues in the CDR3. Germline V gene lookup returns CDR1 MNHEY and CDR2 SMNVEV (reference sequence).

The chain carries TRBV19 and TRBJ1-2; a possible D gene is TRBD1 (5 bases). CDR1 and CDR2 from the germline V gene are LNHDA and SQIVND (reference sequence). V lost 5 bases and J 2 bases, leaving 9 bases between the germline ends. This CDR3 has 13 amino acids. The CDR3 sequence is CASSLAGNYGYTF. The DNA of the CDR3 is TGTGCCAGTAGTCTGGCAGGGAACTATGGCTACACCTTC.

This clone was observed a few times. This CDR3 reads CASSTQGGDEKLFF. The DNA for the CDR3 is TGTGCCAGTAGTACCCAGGGGGGAGATGAAAAACTGTTTTTT. The chain links TRBV19 to TRBJ1-4; 7 positions match TRBD1. Per germline, CDR1 LNHDA and CDR2 SQIVND (reference sequence). With 4 bases clipped from V and 6 bases from J, the junction kept 5 bases outside the gene matches. The CDR3 contains 14 residues.

The chain joins TRBV2 to TRBJ2-1; D possibly corresponds to TRBD2 (6 bases). In germline, CDR1 is SNHLY, CDR2 FYNNEI. The CDR3 is 14 amino acids. Trimming took off 7 bases at V and 7 bases at J, with 17 bases between the two ends. DNA for the CDR3: TGTGCCAGCACTGGTGGGCGGGGTTTAAATGAGCAGTTCTTC. This sequence encodes CASTGGRGLNEQFF.

This chain connects TRBV29-1 to TRBJ2-1; D is perhaps TRBD2 (5 bases). V lost 2 bases to trimming and J lost 9 bases, with 17 bases between them. The germline V gene has CDR1 SQVTM and CDR2 ANQGSEA. The CDR3 spans 14 residues. The CDR3 DNA reads as TGCAGCGTTGAAAACCGGGAAAGCTTGGTTGAGCAGTTCTTC. Its protein product is CSVENRESLVEQFF.

This sequence joins TRBV4-2 and TRBJ2-1; maybe TRBD2 (6 bases). The V gene's germline CDR1 is LGHNA and CDR2 YNFKEQ. The CDR3 loop spans 15 amino acids. Trimming left V 1 base short and J 3 bases short, with 10 bases between. The CDR3 nucleotides are TGTGCCAGCAGCCAAGGACTAGACGTCTACAATGAGCAGTTCTTC. Its protein product is CASSQGLDVYNEQFF.